The 18 T cell receptor beta chains listed next were all sequenced from one sample in a study of blood T cell repertoires in COVID-19. Some clones are missing from TCRdb's copy, which holds only in-frame ones; the method was immunoSEQ multiplex PCR. The table shows under 200,000 clones, with roughly 84% occurring only once. The material sequenced was PBMCs or T cells enriched from blood (not recorded which). These receptors came from a woman aged 55-69 years who had recovered from COVID-19.

The chain employs TRBV9 and TRBJ2-2; a possible D gene is TRBD1 (6 bases). The CDR3 covers 18 residues. V dropped 3 bases and J dropped 0 bases, with 18 bases sitting between them. CDR1 SGDLS and CDR2 YYNGEE come from the germline V gene. CDR3 loop: CASSGLRTEPANTGELFF. The CDR3 DNA follows: TGTGCCAGCAGCGGACTCCGGACAGAGCCCGCGAACACCGGGGAGCTGTTTTTT.

The rearrangement joins TRBV5-1 to TRBJ2-1; D is ambiguous. Trimming stripped 0 bases from V and 8 bases from J, with 3 bases between. Germline V gene lookup returns CDR1 SGHRS and CDR2 YFSETQ. The CDR3 is 11 residues long. The CDR3 nucleotides read TGCGCCAGCAGCTTGGAGCATGAGCAGTTCTTC. Amino acid sequence: CASSLEHEQFF. Supplemented by reference TRBV5-1 and TRBJ2-1, the full variable domain reads KAGVTQTPRYLIKTRGQQVTLSCSPISGHRSVSWYQQTPGQGLQFLFEYFSETQRNKGNFPGRFSGRQFSNSRSEMNVSTLELGDSALYLCASSLEHEQFFGPGTRLTVL.

The chain joins TRBV18 to TRBJ2-5; TRBD1 matches at 7 bases. The V and J ends lost 1 base and 5 bases, in that order; junction bases with no gene match: 4. Per the germline V gene, CDR1 is KGHSH and CDR2 is LQKENI. The CDR3 is 14 amino acids. CDR3: CASSPQGAGETQYF. The CDR3 bases are TGTGCCAGCTCACCACAGGGGGCAGGGGAGACCCAGTACTTC. Variable domain in full (rest from reference TRBV18 and TRBJ2-5): NAGVMQNPRHLVRRRGQEARLRCSPMKGHSHVYWYRQLPEEGLKFMVYLQKENIIDESGMPKERFSAEFPKEGPSILRIQQVVRGDSAAYFCASSPQGAGETQYFGPGTRLLVL.

The rearrangement joins TRBV14 to TRBJ2-3; 8 bases fit TRBD1. Germline lookup yields CDR1 SGHDN and CDR2 FVKESK. Unmatched junction bases numbered 8, after V lost 2 bases and J lost 4 bases. The CDR3 totals 16 residues. The CDR3 is CASSQRTGNFPDTQYF. The CDR3 coding sequence is TGTGCCAGCAGCCAACGGACAGGGAACTTCCCAGATACGCAGTATTTT.

The genes are TRBV27 and TRBJ2-7; 8 bases agree with TRBD1. Germline V gene lookup returns CDR1 MNHEY and CDR2 SMNVEV (reference sequence). This CDR3 contains 13 residues. After removal of 7 bases from V and 5 bases from J, the junction contained 7 bases not matched to a gene. CDR3 sequence (DNA): TGTGCCAGCATCGCCCTGACAGGGGACGAGCAGTACTTC. It encodes CASIALTGDEQYF.

V and J are TRBV5-8 and TRBJ2-3; weak D call: TRBD1 (6 bases). V dropped 4 bases and J dropped 2 bases, with 14 bases sitting between them. Germline values: CDR1 SGHTS, CDR2 YDEGEE. The length of the CDR3 is 15 residues. CDR3 amino acids: CASSTDSRLTDTQYF. DNA for the CDR3: TGTGCCAGCAGCACGGACAGTCGTCTCACAGATACGCAGTATTTT.

The CDR3 sequence: CASSQVRFSDYNEQFF. In DNA, the CDR3 is TGTGCCAGCTCACAAGTGAGGTTTTCCGACTACAATGAGCAGTTCTTC. The V call is TRBV18, the J call TRBJ2-1; D remains ambiguous. The CDR3 is 16 amino acids. Trimming stripped 4 bases from V and 3 bases from J, with 16 bases between. Looked up from germline, CDR1 is KGHSH and CDR2 is LQKENI.

To note about this clone: Other DNA sequences within the sample encode an identical CDR3. The rearrangement uses TRBV6-1 and TRBJ1-5; D gene unclear. Germline values: CDR1 MNHNS, CDR2 SASEGT. V lost 3 bases to trimming and J lost 0 bases, with 3 bases between them. This CDR3 comprises 13 residues. The DNA for the CDR3 is TGTGCCAGCAGTGAGAGTAGCAATCAGCCCCAGCATTTT. This encodes CASSESSNQPQHF.

On this clone itself: Other DNA sequences in the sample encode the same CDR3. The rearrangement links TRBV18 to TRBJ1-2; weak D call: TRBD1 (6 bases). CDR1 and CDR2 (germline): KGHSH, LQKENI. Trimming shortened V by 1 base and J by 8 bases, and 11 bases separated the two germline ends. The CDR3 has 13 amino acids. CDR3 sequence reads: CASSPRQERGYTF. The CDR3 DNA follows: TGTGCCAGCTCACCACGACAGGAGCGAGGCTACACCTTC.

With regard to this clone: The sample contains more than one DNA sequence encoding this CDR3. This sequence joins TRBV19 and TRBJ1-2; D gene uncertain. The CDR3 extends over 13 amino acids. The germline V gene encodes CDR1 LNHDA and CDR2 SQIVND (reference sequence). V lost 1 base and J 2 bases, leaving 5 bases between the germline ends. The CDR3 region has the DNA TGTGCCAGTAGTATAGCCGGGAACTATGGCTACACCTTC. Its translation: CASSIAGNYGYTF.

The chain links TRBV14 to TRBJ2-7; TRBD1 aligns across 9 bases. The germline CDR1 and CDR2 sequences are SGHDN and FVKESK. The CDR3 spans 14 residues. V dropped 1 base and J dropped 2; count of bases not matched to a gene: 0. The CDR3 sequence: CASSQGTGAYEQYF. DNA for the CDR3: TGTGCCAGCAGCCAAGGGACAGGGGCCTACGAGCAGTACTTC.

V and J are TRBV28 and TRBJ1-1; 11 nucleotides align to TRBD1. In germline, CDR1 is MDHEN, CDR2 SYDVKM. The CDR3 sequence is 14 residues long. The junction had 10 bases not matched to a gene; V was cut back by 8 bases and J by 8 bases. The CDR3 sequence is CASRPGQGVVEAFF. As DNA, the CDR3 is TGTGCCAGCCGTCCGGGACAGGGGGTGGTAGAAGCTTTCTTT.

This clone was observed once. This chain connects TRBV5-1 to TRBJ2-7; 12 nucleotides match TRBD2. The CDR3 length is 14 residues. V gave up 4 bases and J gave up 4 bases; unmatched junction bases: 3. The germline V gene encodes CDR1 SGHRS and CDR2 YFSETQ. The chain's CDR3 is CASSVTSGSYEQYF. The CDR3 region has the DNA TGCGCCAGCAGCGTGACTAGCGGGAGTTACGAGCAGTACTTC. Drawing the rest from reference TRBV5-1 and TRBJ2-7, the complete variable domain is KAGVTQTPRYLIKTRGQQVTLSCSPISGHRSVSWYQQTPGQGLQFLFEYFSETQRNKGNFPGRFSGRQFSNSRSEMNVSTLELGDSALYLCASSVTSGSYEQYFGPGTRLTVT.

This clone was seen a handful of times. The V gene is TRBV27, the J gene TRBJ1-5; D may be TRBD1 (6 bases). The CDR3 runs to 15 residues. Germline CDR1 reads MNHEY; CDR2 reads SMNVEV (reference sequence). Trimming removed 1 base from V and 4 bases from J, with 11 bases in between. The CDR3 sequence: CASSLYGGANQPQHF. The CDR3 DNA reads as TGTGCCAGCAGTTTATATGGGGGCGCGAATCAGCCCCAGCATTTT.

V gene TRBV30 combines with J gene TRBJ2-5, with D perhaps matching TRBD1 (5 bases). The CDR3 covers 14 residues. Trimming pared 2 bases from V and 4 bases from J, leaving 14 bases between. Germline CDR1 reads GTSNPN; CDR2 reads SVGIG (reference sequence). The CDR3 coding sequence is TGTGCCTGGAGTCTCGGACATTCGGTAGAGACCCAGTACTTC. It codes for CAWSLGHSVETQYF. Full variable domain (outside the CDR3, taken from reference TRBV30 and TRBJ2-5): SQTIHQWPATLVQPVGSPLSLECTVEGTSNPNLYWYRQAAGRGLQLLFYSVGIGQISSEVPQNLSASRPQDRQFILSSKKLLLSDSGFYLCAWSLGHSVETQYFGPGTRLLVL.

The chain recombines TRBV18 with TRBJ1-1, with D uncertain. The V end was cut by 6 bases, the J end by 2 bases, with 10 bases between. The CDR3 contains 13 residues. Germline V gives CDR1 KGHSH, CDR2 LQKENI. The CDR3 nucleotides are TGTGCCAGCTCCCCGAGCCCCAACACTGAAGCTTTCTTT. Its translation: CASSPSPNTEAFF.

For the CDR3, the DNA is TGTGCCAGCACCACAGGGACCCCGTGGACCCAGTACTTC. The encoded protein is CASTTGTPWTQYF. The rearrangement joins TRBV6-5 to TRBJ2-5; maybe TRBD1 (6 bases). The CDR3 loop spans 13 amino acids. Germline CDR1 and CDR2: MNHEY and SVGAGI. V was clipped by 7 bases and J by 7 bases, with 16 bases between them.

The chain links TRBV18 to TRBJ2-3; the D gene is possibly TRBD2 (5 bases). V lost 0 bases, J lost 5 bases, and 9 bases lay in between. Germline V CDR1 and CDR2: KGHSH, LQKENI. The CDR3 loop spans 14 amino acids. The CDR3 here is CASSPPEAGDTQYF. CDR3 sequence (DNA): TGTGCCAGCTCACCACCGGAGGCCGGAGATACGCAGTATTTT.